These 16 T cell receptor beta chains originate from one sample sequenced in a study of vaccination effects on CD4 cells after COVID-19. When less than 11 days of culture had elapsed, CD4+ T cells were isolated. Their cognate antigens are unknown. Assay: immunoSEQ multiplex PCR; the TCRdb copy retains only in-frame clones and omits some. The sample has over 65,000 clones; roughly three quarters are singletons. The sample here was CD4+ T cells from PBMCs cultured without peptide, taken before COVID-19 vaccination. The receptor set was obtained from a human donor who received a COVID-19 vaccine.

The gene calls are TRBV10-1 and TRBJ2-4, with 13 positions matching TRBD2. Germline-derived CDR1 and CDR2 are WNHNN and SYGVQD (reference sequence). CDR3 length: 19 amino acids. The J segment lost 7 bases and the V segment lost 0 bases, leaving 12 bases of the junction unmatched. In nucleotides, the CDR3 is TGCGCCAGCAGTGAGTCGCCCCCGGGACTAGCGGGGATCGGGAACATTCAGTACTTC. Translation: CASSESPPGLAGIGNIQYF.

The chain links TRBV18 to TRBJ2-5; 9 positions agree with TRBD1. With V trimmed by 4 bases and J by 0 bases, 3 bases remained unmatched. The CDR3 is made up of 15 amino acids. CDR1 KGHSH and CDR2 LQKENI come from the germline V gene. The CDR3 here is CASSLGQGNQETQYF. The CDR3 coding sequence is TGTGCCAGCTCACTAGGACAGGGGAACCAAGAGACCCAGTACTTC. Full variable domain (outside the CDR3, taken from reference TRBV18 and TRBJ2-5): NAGVMQNPRHLVRRRGQEARLRCSPMKGHSHVYWYRQLPEEGLKFMVYLQKENIIDESGMPKERFSAEFPKEGPSILRIQQVVRGDSAAYFCASSLGQGNQETQYFGPGTRLLVL.

This clone appeared a single time. The chain carries TRBV6-5 and TRBJ1-5; D call uncertain. V gave up 5 bases and J gave up 3 bases, with 11 bases separating them. This CDR3 contains 14 residues. Germline V gene lookup returns CDR1 MNHEY and CDR2 SVGAGI. The CDR3 DNA is TGTGCCAGCAGTCCCACAGAATACAATCAGCCCCAGCATTTT. Translated: CASSPTEYNQPQHF.

V is TRBV12-3 or TRBV12-4 and J is TRBJ1-2; D gene ambiguous. The V end lost 3 bases, the J end lost 2 bases, and 7 bases lay between the germline ends. This CDR3 is 13 amino acids long. This CDR3 reads CASSLWGNYGYTF. Written as DNA, the CDR3 is TGTGCCAGCAGTTTGTGGGGAAACTATGGCTACACCTTC.

The V and J genes are TRBV6-1 and TRBJ1-4; D might be TRBD1 (5 bases). CDR3 size: 16 residues. Germline V gene sequence: CDR1 MNHNS, CDR2 SASEGT. V gave up 4 bases and J gave up 0 bases, with 12 bases separating them. CDR3 DNA sequence: TGTGCCAGCAGTGCCCGGGACGGATCAACTAATGAAAAACTGTTTTTT. Translated: CASSARDGSTNEKLFF.

The rearrangement uses TRBV7-2 and TRBJ2-4; D is undetermined. The V gene's germline CDR1 is SGHTA and CDR2 FQGNSA. The V and J ends lost 0 bases and 0 bases respectively, with 12 bases between them. This CDR3 is 17 amino acids long. The CDR3 region is CASSLAWAGLAKNIQYF. The CDR3 bases are TGTGCCAGCAGCTTAGCATGGGCAGGTTTAGCCAAAAACATTCAGTACTTC.

The chain joins TRBV28 to TRBJ1-1; D call uncertain. CDR3 size: 13 residues. The germline gives CDR1 MDHEN, CDR2 SYDVKM. V was clipped by 10 bases and J by 0 bases, with 12 bases between them. The CDR3 is CATGVVMNTEAFF. The CDR3 bases are TGTGCCACGGGAGTGGTTATGAACACTGAAGCTTTCTTT.

The rearrangement links TRBV3-1 (or the pseudogene TRBV3-2) to TRBJ2-3; 11 bases align to TRBD2. V gave up 2 bases and J gave up 0 bases; unmatched junction bases: 4. This CDR3 contains 17 residues. Germline V CDR1 and CDR2: LGHDT, YNNKEL (reference sequence). The CDR3 sequence: CASSQLGTSGSTDTQYF. The CDR3, as DNA: TGTGCCAGCAGCCAACTCGGGACTAGCGGAAGCACAGATACGCAGTATTTT.

The chain recombines TRBV6-6 with TRBJ2-2, with 7 bases that match TRBD2. After removal of 0 bases from V and 5 bases from J, the junction contained 3 bases not matched to a gene. This CDR3 has 15 residues. Germline V gene lookup returns CDR1 MNHNY and CDR2 SVGAGI (reference sequence). CDR3 region: CASSYSSGRTGELFF. The CDR3, as DNA: TGTGCCAGCAGTTACTCTAGCGGGCGGACCGGGGAGCTGTTTTTT.

J is TRBJ2-1 and V is TRBV6-2 or TRBV6-3; possibly TRBD2 for D (6 bases). The CDR3 is 15 residues long. V was trimmed by 4 bases and J by 4 bases, leaving 14 bases between them. Germline V lookup: CDR1 MNHEY, CDR2 SVGEGT. The CDR3 DNA reads as TGTGCCAGCAGTTCGGCCTTGGGACTGTACAATGAGCAGTTCTTC. Translation gives CASSSALGLYNEQFF.

This clone was found once. The chain has TRBV5-4 and TRBJ2-3; 7 nucleotides match TRBD1. The V segment lost 0 bases and the J segment 2 bases; nucleotides outside the gene matches: 3. Germline values: CDR1 SGHNT, CDR2 YYREEE (reference sequence). The CDR3 runs 15 residues. The CDR3 protein is CASSLGQGHTDTQYF. DNA of the CDR3: TGTGCCAGCAGCTTGGGACAGGGACACACAGATACGCAGTATTTT. The full variable domain, with the rest looked up from reference TRBV5-4 and TRBJ2-3, is ETGVTQSPTHLIKTRGQQVTLRCSSQSGHNTVSWYQQALGQGPQFIFQYYREEENGRGNFPPRFSGLQFPNYSSELNVNALELDDSALYLCASSLGQGHTDTQYFGPGTRLTVL.

The chain has TRBV5-5 and TRBJ1-1; no definite D call. The CDR3 loop spans 15 amino acids. V lost 0 bases and J lost 1, with 10 bases in between. CDR1 and CDR2 from the germline V gene are SGHKS and YYEKEE (reference sequence). CDR3 DNA sequence: TGTGCCAGCAGCTTGGTTATTGGACCGAACACTGAAGCTTTCTTT. Its translation is CASSLVIGPNTEAFF.

The rearrangement uses TRBV7-2 and TRBJ1-2; no firm D call. V lost 5 bases, J lost 4 bases, and 14 bases lay in between. The CDR3 sequence is 14 residues long. Per the germline V gene, CDR1 is SGHTA and CDR2 is FQGNSA. CDR3 DNA sequence: TGTGCCAGCAGCCTTGAGATCGGACCCTATGGCTACACCTTC. It encodes CASSLEIGPYGYTF.

Concerning this clone: A read error may produce the germline difference seen at one junction end. Other DNA sequences from this sample encode an identical CDR3 as well. The V and J genes are TRBV18 and TRBJ1-3; TRBD1 might be the D (6 bases). This CDR3 is built from 14 residues. Per the germline V gene, CDR1 is KGHSH and CDR2 is LQKENI. CDR3 DNA sequence: TGTGCCAGCTCCCCACAGGGTTCTGGAAACACCATATATTTT. Encoded protein: CASSPQGSGNTIYF.

The genes are TRBV6-5 and TRBJ2-5; D is unclear. V was shortened by 0 bases and J by 10 bases, with 6 bases between the two germline ends. CDR1 and CDR2 from the germline V gene are MNHEY and SVGAGI. The CDR3 consists of 11 residues. CDR3 residues: CASSYSQIQYF. The DNA of the CDR3 is TGTGCCAGCAGTTACTCCCAGATCCAGTACTTC.

The table lists this clone with a few counts. V is TRBV4-1 and J is TRBJ1-1; D is uncertain. V dropped 1 base and J dropped 0 bases, with 6 bases sitting between them. Per germline, CDR1 MGHRA and CDR2 YSYEKL. The CDR3 length is 14 residues. CDR3 DNA: TGCGCCAGCAGCCAAGTCCCCCTGAACACTGAAGCTTTCTTT. Protein product: CASSQVPLNTEAFF.